What follows is one TCR beta chain and its context. The table lists this clone with a few counts. Its antigen remains undetermined. No base quality values were provided; no much bigger clone lies one nucleotide off. The record originates from a study of blood T cell repertoires in COVID-19 (dated by TCRdb to 2020 to 2022). Background on the whole study: Samples from collaborators originated in the United States, Italy and Spain and spanned both the acute and convalescent phases of COVID-19. The dataset comprised deeply sampled blood TCRbeta repertoires from subjects exposed to, actively infected with, or recovered from COVID-19. The repertoires were released in a freely available public database meant as a resource for research on the immune response to SARS-CoV-2. Where available, HLA class I and class II types were obtained from metadata supplied by the sample provider rather than from assay-based typing. Nearly every sample came with metadata listing a de-identified subject ID, COVID-19 status, age in years and sex. Samples were obtained from the ongoing ImmuneRACE study (first 160 participants) and from 1,000 to 1,500 subjects provided by 6 global collaborators. The material from the prospective study consisted of cDNA or gDNA derived from T cells, B-cell-depleted T cells, or PBMCs. The full study reports these points: How much clinical and demographic metadata was included differed by source and by participant, and the metadata was provided uncurated.

Reading the germline V gene gives CDR1 SGHTA and CDR2 FQGNSA. Relative to germline, V is 1 base shorter and J is 8 bases shorter, with 9 bases between their ends. The CDR3 starts with the cysteine, ends with the phenylalanine, and has 14 residues. Solely the CDR3 DNA is kept, with 42 bases framed from the first base. Each collaborating institution followed its own protocols to collect whole blood in K2EDTA tubes. For TCRbeta analysis, collaborators shipped samples as frozen whole blood, isolated PBMCs, or DNA extracted from either of those sample types. TCRbeta CDR3 regions were amplified from genomic DNA using the immunoSEQ Assay, a bias-controlled multiplex PCR. The original pipeline was this. Nucleated cell counts per sample were estimated from amplification of reference gene primers within the assay. To quantify the absolute abundance of each unique TCRbeta CDR3 rearrangement, sequence reads were collapsed and filtered. For each sample, productive Simpson clonality was calculated as the square root of Simpson's diversity index over productive rearrangements. Held by TCRdb, this immuneACCESS table contains in-frame sequences only and omits some clones. Under half of the omission traces to an unresolved V gene where checked; the cause of the rest is unknown. From that table come the V and J calls and clone size; the DNA was used to work out D and trimming. The sample yields about 120,000 clones; just under 90% were counted once. About 2% of the sample comes from the top ten.

The sequence joins TRBV7-2 to TRBJ1-6, and perhaps TRBD1 as D gene, on 6 matching bases. This TCR was sampled from a woman in her 50s with acute or convalescent COVID-19. The material sequenced was peripheral blood. The CDR3 region has the sequence CASSLGGGHSPLHF. The sequence in DNA is TGTGCCAGCAGCTTAGGGGGGGGCCATTCACCCCTCCACTTT.